This entry features one T cell receptor (beta chain) sequence. Its binding antigen is unknown. No much larger clone is present one base from it, and per-base qualities are unavailable. Reading the germline V gene (reference sequence) gives CDR1 MNHEY and CDR2 SMNVEV. The CDR3 holds 15 amino acids from the cysteine to the phenylalanine. Only CDR3 DNA is held: 45 bases, read in frame from base 1. Here V drops 1 base and J drops 4 bases, and the junction holds 5 bases not matched to any gene. TCRbeta CDR3 regions were amplified from genomic DNA using the immunoSEQ Assay, a bias-controlled multiplex PCR. From the authors' description of their analysis: Within the assay, amplification of reference gene primers was used to estimate how many nucleated cells each sample contained. Sequence reads were collapsed and filtered to measure the absolute abundance of every unique TCRbeta CDR3 rearrangement. For each sample, productive Simpson clonality was calculated as the square root of Simpson's diversity index across productive rearrangements. Imported from immuneACCESS, the table was reduced by TCRdb to in-frame sequences with V and J called. These copies leave out some clones; in studies compared against another copy, an unresolved V gene accounts for under half, and the cause of the remainder is not known. V and J calls and clone size come straight from that table; D and trimming were deduced from the DNA. Counted in this sample were over 200,000 clones; 70% to 90% of them appeared once. 9.5% to 15% of the sample lies in the top ten.

This entry is derived from a study of blood T cell repertoires in COVID-19 (TCRdb year 2020). General notes on the study: The collaborator samples originated in the United States, Italy and Spain and spanned the acute and convalescent phases of COVID-19. The repertoires were released in a freely available public database intended as a resource for research on the immune response to SARS-CoV-2. Where HLA class I and class II types were available, the types were taken from metadata supplied by the sample provider, not from assay-based typing. The sample metadata nearly always contained a de-identified subject ID, COVID-19 status, age in years and sex. Samples came from the ongoing ImmuneRACE study (first 160 participants) plus 1,254 subjects from 6 global collaborators. The material from the prospective study consisted of cDNA or gDNA derived from T cells, B-cell-depleted T cells, or PBMCs. Deeply sampled blood TCRbeta repertoires from subjects exposed to, actively infected with, or recovered from COVID-19 were included in the dataset.

A second Seattle source provided samples from volunteer blood donors who had recovered from COVID-19. Each collaborating institution followed its own protocols to collect whole blood in K2EDTA tubes. For TCRbeta analysis, collaborators shipped samples in one of three forms: frozen whole blood, isolated PBMCs, or DNA extracted from either of those sample types. The paper's findings and limits, for the study overall: How much clinical and demographic metadata was included differed by source and by participant, and the metadata was provided uncurated.

The sample taken for sequencing was peripheral blood. This receptor chain uses TRBV27 and TRBJ1-2; 8 of the junction bases match TRBD1. The source is a woman younger than 35 who had recovered from COVID-19. The nucleotide sequence reads TGTGCCAGCAGTTTATTGGGAACAGGGGGCTATGGCTACACCTTC. The resulting protein is CASSLLGTGGYGYTF.